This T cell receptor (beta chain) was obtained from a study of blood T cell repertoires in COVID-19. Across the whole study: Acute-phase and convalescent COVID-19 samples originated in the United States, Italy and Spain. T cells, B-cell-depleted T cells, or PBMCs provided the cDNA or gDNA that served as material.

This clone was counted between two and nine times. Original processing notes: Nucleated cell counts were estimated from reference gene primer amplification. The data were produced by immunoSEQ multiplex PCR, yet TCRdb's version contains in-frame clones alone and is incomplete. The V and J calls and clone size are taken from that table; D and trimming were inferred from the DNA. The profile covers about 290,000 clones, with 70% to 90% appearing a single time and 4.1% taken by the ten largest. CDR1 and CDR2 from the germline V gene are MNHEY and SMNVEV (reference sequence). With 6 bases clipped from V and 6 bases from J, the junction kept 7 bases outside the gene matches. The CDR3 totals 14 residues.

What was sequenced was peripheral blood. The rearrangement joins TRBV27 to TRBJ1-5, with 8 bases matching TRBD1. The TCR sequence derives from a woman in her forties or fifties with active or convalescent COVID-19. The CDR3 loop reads CASSSGQGIQPQHF. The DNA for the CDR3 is TGTGCCAGCAGCAGCGGACAGGGAATTCAGCCCCAGCATTTT.